This T cell receptor (beta chain) appears in the sequencing data of a study of cytomegalovirus exposure and HLA in healthy donors. PCR primers comprised 60 Vbeta and 13 Jbeta primers. Assay: immunoSEQ multiplex PCR; the TCRdb copy retains only in-frame clones and omits some. This sample has about 160,000 clones; over 70% occur once, and the top ten carry 1% to 1.5%. Input material: PBMCs. The TCR sequence derives from a middle-aged man in good health and CMV-seropositive.

In DNA, the CDR3 is TGCGCCAGCGCGCCCGGGTCCAGCACAGATACGCAGTATTTT. Translation gives CASAPGSSTDTQYF. The V gene is TRBV5-1, the J gene TRBJ2-3; D gene unclear. This CDR3 contains 14 residues. V lost 7 bases, J lost 0 bases, and 12 bases lay in between. CDR1 is SGHRS and CDR2 is YFSETQ in the germline V gene.